This is a list of T cell receptor beta chains from one sample in a study of CD8 T cells in ankylosing spondylitis. Using its own MiXCR run on the 5' RACE reads, TCRdb lists one record per CDR3 protein. In the table there are about 230,000 distinct CDR3 sequences, 8% to 10% of which are singletons. Sequenced sample: blood, either unsorted or a sorted T cell fraction (not recorded which). These receptors all come from a female donor with ankylosing spondylitis or in good health (not recorded which). Each CDR3 is given with its conserved first and last residue. The D gene is left open where the match is weak. Rows give clone size only sometimes, using once, few, many, or a class for an expanded clone.

CASSLEIGGRNTEAFF	TGTGCCAGCAGCTTAGAAATCGGGGGCCGGAACACTGAAGCTTTCTTT	TRBV7-9	TRBJ1-1	16	many	.
CASSLGLTSTSTDTQYF	TGCGCCAGCAGCCTGGGACTAACCTCAACTAGCACAGATACGCAGTATTTT	TRBV4-3	TRBJ2-3	17	many	TRBD2
CSARDGGSEETQYF	TGCAGTGCTAGAGACGGGGGTTCGGAAGAGACCCAGTACTTC	TRBV20-1	TRBJ2-5	14	many	.
CASKPGRMNTGELFF	TGTGCCAGTAAGCCGGGACGGATGAACACCGGGGAGCTGTTTTTT	TRBV2	TRBJ2-2	15	many	.
CASTAIGPVRGTLGANVLTF	TGTGCCAGCACCGCGATCGGACCCGTACGGGGAACTCTGGGGGCCAACGTCCTGACTTTC	TRBV3-1	TRBJ2-6	20	many	.
CSSSTQREADTQYF	TGCAGCTCGTCTACCCAGCGGGAGGCAGATACGCAGTATTTT	TRBV29-1	TRBJ2-3	14	many	TRBD2
CASSPMQGRNEKLFF	TGTGCCAGCAGCCCCATGCAGGGTCGGAATGAAAAACTGTTTTTT	TRBV6-1	TRBJ1-4	15	many	.
CASGFPSSYNEQFF	TGTGCTAGTGGTTTCCCAAGCTCCTACAATGAGCAGTTCTTC	TRBV12-5	TRBJ2-1	14	.	.
CASSLWQGAHLGQDTQYF	TGCGCCAGCAGCTTATGGCAGGGGGCGCATCTTGGACAAGATACGCAGTATTTT	TRBV5-1	TRBJ2-3	18	many	TRBD1
CATSRGLRGGTDTQYF	TGTGCCACCAGCAGAGGATTGAGGGGGGGAACAGATACGCAGTATTTT	TRBV15	TRBJ2-3	16	many	.
CASSQGFASGTNEQFF	TGTGCCAGCAGCCAAGGGTTTGCTAGCGGGACTAATGAGCAGTTCTTC	TRBV3-1	TRBJ2-1	16	many	TRBD2
CASSQVGPLYEQYF	TGTGCCAGCAGCCAGGTTGGACCCCTCTACGAGCAGTACTTC	TRBV28	TRBJ2-7	14	many	.
CASSFQVSSYEQYF	TGCGCCAGCAGCTTCCAGGTGAGCTCCTACGAGCAGTACTTC	TRBV5-1	TRBJ2-7	14	many	.
CASKTGTSGYNEQFF	TGCGCCAGCAAAACGGGGACTAGCGGGTACAATGAGCAGTTCTTC	TRBV5-1	TRBJ2-1	15	few	TRBD2
CAISSVEAKNIQYF	TGTGCCATCAGCTCAGTGGAAGCCAAAAACATTCAGTACTTC	TRBV10-3	TRBJ2-4	14	many	.
CASSRSGSTTYGYTF	TGTGCCAGCAGTCGCTCGGGATCTACGACATATGGCTACACCTTC	TRBV6-2/TRBV6-3	TRBJ1-2	15	many	.
CASSLDLSGRVGEQFF	TGTGCCAGCAGCTTAGATTTGAGCGGGAGGGTCGGTGAGCAGTTCTTC	TRBV11-2	TRBJ2-1	16	many	TRBD2